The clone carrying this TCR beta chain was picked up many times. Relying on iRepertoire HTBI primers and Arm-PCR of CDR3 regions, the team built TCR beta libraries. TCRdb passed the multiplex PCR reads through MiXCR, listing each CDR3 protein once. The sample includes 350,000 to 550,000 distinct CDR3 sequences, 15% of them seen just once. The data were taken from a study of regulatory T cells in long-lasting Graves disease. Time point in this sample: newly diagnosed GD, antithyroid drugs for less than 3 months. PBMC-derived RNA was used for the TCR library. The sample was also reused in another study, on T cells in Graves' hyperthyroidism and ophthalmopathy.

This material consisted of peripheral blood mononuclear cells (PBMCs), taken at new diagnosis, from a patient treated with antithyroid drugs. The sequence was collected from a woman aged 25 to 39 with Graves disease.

The CDR3, as DNA: TGTGCCAGCTCACCGGACAGGGTTTACAATGAGCAGTTCTTC. As protein: CASSPDRVYNEQFF. This sequence joins TRBV18 and TRBJ2-1; TRBD1 matches at 8 bases. The CDR3 spans 14 residues. Trimming at V came to 3 bases and at J to 4 bases, leaving 2 bases not matched to a gene. The germline V gene encodes CDR1 KGHSH and CDR2 LQKENI.